One and the same sample provided the 29 T cell receptor beta chains below, sequenced in a study of vaccination and CD4 T cells after COVID-19. Their cognate antigens are unknown. Treatment described: approximately 10-day PBMC culture with coronavirus spike peptide pools or control peptides (ViraFEST assay). Cultured CD4+ T-cell DNA underwent Oncomine TCR Beta short-read sequencing. TCRdb reanalysed the PCR reads using MiXCR and keeps one entry per CDR3 protein. The sample holds just over 15,000 distinct CDR3 sequences; roughly 70% are singletons and the top ten take 18%. Sequenced input: CD4+ T cells from blood, cultured in vitro. Receptors were obtained from a human donor who had recovered from COVID-19.

The chain combines TRBV27 with TRBJ2-3; D not certain. Germline assignment: CDR1 MNHEY and CDR2 SMNVEV (reference sequence). The V gene lost 8 bases and the J gene lost 2 bases, with 2 bases spanning the gap. This CDR3 is 10 amino acids long. The CDR3 loop reads CASVTDTQYF. The CDR3 DNA sequence: TGTGCCAGCGTCACAGATACGCAGTATTTT.

Note on this clonotype: One junction end does not reproduce the germline sequence, and a read error may be involved. This chain uses TRBV27 with TRBJ1-1; D might be TRBD1 (6 bases). This CDR3 contains 15 residues. Looked up from germline, CDR1 is MNHEY and CDR2 is SMNVEV (reference sequence). Written as DNA, the CDR3 is TGTACCAGCAGAGCCCTTTTACAGGGCAGGGCTGAAGCTTTCTTT. Translated, it gives CTSRALLQGRAEAFF.

V gene TRBV29-1 combines with J gene TRBJ2-3, with D possibly called TRBD1 or TRBD2 (6 bases each). Germline CDR1 is SQVTM and CDR2 is ANQGSEA. This CDR3 region has 13 residues. The CDR3 here is CRTRTGSTDTQYF. The CDR3 nucleotides read TGCAGGACTAGAACAGGGTCCACAGATACGCAGTATTTT.

The chain couples TRBV2 to TRBJ2-7; TRBD1 aligns across 7 bases. Germline V CDR1 and CDR2: SNHLY, FYNNEI. The CDR3 spans 13 residues. V was clipped by 6 bases and J by 0 bases; unmatched bases: 2. CDR3 in DNA: TGTGCCAGCAGAGGGACAGTCTCCTACGAGCAGTACTTC. Encoded protein: CASRGTVSYEQYF.

This clonotype was observed a single time. The chain joins TRBV24-1 to TRBJ2-1, with 15 nucleotides matching TRBD2. The CDR3 totals 17 residues. V trimming: 1 base; J trimming: 7 bases; junction bases outside the gene matches: 4. Germline values: CDR1 KGHDR, CDR2 SFDVKD. In nucleotides, the CDR3 is TGTGCCACCAGTGATTTAGGACTAGCGGGAGGGCCGAATGAGCAGTTCTTC. It translates to CATSDLGLAGGPNEQFF.

Only a few counts were recorded for this clonotype. The chain links TRBV27 to TRBJ2-7; D might be TRBD1 or TRBD2, each matching 5 bases. This CDR3 region has 15 residues. Germline CDR1 is MNHEY and CDR2 is SMNVEV (reference sequence). V was shortened by 5 bases and J by 0 bases, with 14 bases between the two germline ends. This CDR3 reads CASSLAGTGSYEQYF. In DNA form, the CDR3 reads TGTGCCAGCAGTCTGGCCGGGACCGGCTCCTACGAGCAGTACTTC.

This clonotype was picked up a small number of times. This chain joins TRBV20-1 and TRBJ1-1, with D unclear. The CDR3 extends over 13 amino acids. V was trimmed by 4 bases and J by 1 base, leaving 10 bases between them. In germline, CDR1 is DFQATT, CDR2 SNEGSKA (reference sequence). The CDR3 protein is CSATKNTNTEAFF. The CDR3 DNA reads TGCAGTGCTACTAAAAATACGAACACTGAAGCTTTCTTT.

The chain links TRBV2 to TRBJ1-2, with D possibly TRBD1 on 6 matching bases. V was pared by 5 bases and J by 5 bases, with 15 bases between. The CDR3 spans 14 residues. Germline V gives CDR1 SNHLY, CDR2 FYNNEI. The CDR3 loop reads CASSPQGNLYGYTF. CDR3 in DNA: TGTGCCAGCAGTCCCCAGGGGAATCTTTATGGCTACACCTTC.

J is TRBJ1-5 and V is TRBV24-1; D call uncertain. The CDR3 runs to 15 residues. In germline, CDR1 is KGHDR, CDR2 SFDVKD. V was clipped by 5 bases and J by 6 bases, with 16 bases between them. The CDR3 bases are TGTGCCACCAGTGGAGACGCTATGAAGGGTCAGCCCCAGCATTTT. Protein sequence: CATSGDAMKGQPQHF.

This clonotype has only a few counts. This rearrangement joins TRBV20-1 to TRBJ1-2; TRBD1 agrees at 8 bases. CDR3 size: 13 residues. From germline, CDR1 is DFQATT and CDR2 SNEGSKA (reference sequence). The trim removed 6 bases at V and 0 bases at J, leaving 3 bases unmatched. CDR3 in amino acids: CSAGQGANYGYTF. CDR3 DNA: TGCAGTGCAGGACAGGGAGCTAACTATGGCTACACCTTC.

This clonotype was seen a handful of times. The chain employs TRBV20-1 and TRBJ1-5, with D unresolved. CDR3 length equals 13 residues. The ends were cut back, 3 bases at V and 6 bases at J, with 12 bases in the middle. Germline CDR1 is DFQATT and CDR2 is SNEGSKA (reference sequence). The CDR3 spells CSARTGSGQPQHF. The CDR3 nucleotides are TGCAGTGCTAGGACGGGGTCGGGTCAGCCCCAGCATTTT.

The chain combines TRBV6-2 or TRBV6-3 with TRBJ2-1, with 7 bases fitting TRBD2. The CDR3 is made up of 14 amino acids. V was pared by 6 bases and J by 4 bases, with 6 bases of the junction left unmatched. The V gene's germline CDR1 is MNHEY and CDR2 SVGEGT. The CDR3 loop reads CASRRDYLYNEQFF. CDR3 in DNA: TGTGCCAGCAGACGGGACTACCTATACAATGAGCAGTTCTTC.

V usage is TRBV6-1 and J usage is TRBJ1-3; no clear D gene. The CDR3 covers 17 residues. Trimming left V 3 bases short and J 2 bases short, with 17 bases between. CDR1 MNHNS and CDR2 SASEGT come from the germline V gene. The CDR3 loop is CASSDNEGLSPGNTIYF. The CDR3 region has the DNA TGTGCCAGCAGTGATAATGAGGGTCTGAGTCCTGGAAACACCATATATTTT.

V usage is TRBV29-1 and J usage is TRBJ2-5; D not resolved. Per germline, CDR1 SQVTM and CDR2 ANQGSEA. The CDR3 is made up of 11 amino acids. Trimming took off 6 bases at V and 4 bases at J, with 9 bases between the two ends. The CDR3 is CSVGFSETQYF. The CDR3, as DNA: TGCAGCGTAGGGTTTTCAGAGACCCAGTACTTC.

This clonotype was counted a single time. J is TRBJ2-1 and V is TRBV19; D uncertain. CDR3 length: 12 residues. Germline-derived CDR1 and CDR2 are LNHDA and SQIVND (reference sequence). With 9 bases removed from V and 4 bases from J, the gap between germline ends came to 10 bases. The CDR3 region is CASARSYNEQFF. The CDR3 coding sequence is TGTGCCAGCGCCAGGTCGTACAATGAGCAGTTCTTC.

The CDR3 loop reads CASSMKTGQPQHF. CDR3 coding DNA: TGTGCCAGTAGTATGAAGACGGGTCAGCCCCAGCATTTT. The chain carries TRBV19 and TRBJ1-5, with unresolved D. The germline V gene encodes CDR1 LNHDA and CDR2 SQIVND (reference sequence). CDR3 length: 13 residues. Trimming took off 3 bases at V and 6 bases at J, with 9 bases between the two ends.

This sequence joins TRBV20-1 and TRBJ1-5; TRBD1 agrees at 7 bases. The length of the CDR3 is 16 residues. CDR1 is DFQATT and CDR2 is SNEGSKA in the germline V gene (reference sequence). V lost 0 bases and J lost 3; bases outside the gene matches: 8. In DNA form, the CDR3 reads TGCAGTGCTAGAGACAGGGGGTACTTGGACAATCAGCCCCAGCATTTT. It is translated as CSARDRGYLDNQPQHF.

The chain carries TRBV6-2 or TRBV6-3 and TRBJ2-3; D possibly corresponds to TRBD2 (6 bases). This CDR3 region has 15 residues. The ends were cut back, 6 bases at V and 1 base at J, with 14 bases in the middle. The germline V gene has CDR1 MNHEY and CDR2 SVGEGT. The CDR3 nucleotides are TGTGCCAGCAGGATGGGAGGATCGGGCACAGATACGCAGTATTTT. This sequence encodes CASRMGGSGTDTQYF.

The rearrangement links TRBV19 to TRBJ1-1, with TRBD1 identical over 9 bases. Unmatched junction bases numbered 15, after V lost 7 bases and J lost 6 bases. Germline-derived CDR1 and CDR2 are LNHDA and SQIVND (reference sequence). The CDR3 consists of 16 residues. CDR3 residues: CASTLDRGQGGAEAFF. CDR3 DNA sequence: TGTGCCAGTACTCTAGACAGGGGACAGGGAGGCGCTGAAGCTTTCTTT.

This clonotype qualifies as medium-sized. The V and J genes are TRBV6-1 and TRBJ2-1; TRBD2 matches 10 bases. Germline V CDR1 and CDR2: MNHNS, SASEGT. V dropped 6 bases and J dropped 6; count of bases not matched to a gene: 8. The CDR3 is 15 residues long. The CDR3 DNA reads as TGTGCCAGCAGAAGGGTAGCGGGAGGATCCAATGAGCAGTTCTTC. This encodes CASRRVAGGSNEQFF.

The genes are TRBV20-1 and TRBJ1-5, with 7 bases identical to TRBD1. The V segment lost 6 bases and the J segment 4 bases; nucleotides outside the gene matches: 15. The CDR3 loop spans 16 amino acids. Germline V gene data show CDR1 as DFQATT and CDR2 as SNEGSKA (reference sequence). This CDR3 reads CSASRTGQVVNQPQHF. For the CDR3, the DNA is TGCAGTGCCAGTCGGACAGGTCAGGTAGTAAATCAGCCCCAGCATTTT.

This clonotype appeared a few times. The rearrangement links TRBV7-8 to TRBJ1-1; 7 positions match TRBD1. CDR3 length: 15 residues. Germline trimming cut 5 bases from V and 4 bases from J; bases unmatched to any gene: 10. Looked up from germline, CDR1 is SGHVS and CDR2 is FQNEAQ. In DNA form, the CDR3 reads TGTGCCAGCAGCCTCACACAGGGGTTTGGCACTGAAGCTTTCTTT. Translating it yields CASSLTQGFGTEAFF.

The rearrangement uses TRBV7-2 and TRBJ2-1; D uncertain. Deletions cut 5 bases from V and 6 bases from J, with 5 bases between. The CDR3 extends over 11 amino acids. Germline V gene lookup returns CDR1 SGHTA and CDR2 FQGNSA. The CDR3 spells CASSPSNEQFF. In nucleotides, the CDR3 is TGTGCCAGCAGCCCTAGCAATGAGCAGTTCTTC.

This chain connects TRBV28 to TRBJ2-3; D is undetermined. Germline-derived CDR1 and CDR2 are MDHEN and SYDVKM. Trimming removed 7 bases from V and 8 bases from J, with 13 bases in between. The CDR3 sequence is 12 residues long. CDR3: CASNNAKATQYF. Here the CDR3 DNA reads TGTGCCAGCAATAATGCTAAGGCTACGCAGTATTTT.

This clonotype was detected once. This chain links TRBV24-1 with TRBJ2-7; D is perhaps TRBD1 or TRBD2 (5 bases each). Per the germline V gene, CDR1 is KGHDR and CDR2 is SFDVKD. Trimming stripped 4 bases from V and 7 bases from J, with 10 bases between. The CDR3 extends over 12 amino acids. In DNA, the CDR3 is TGTGCCACCAGTGACGGGACCCAGGAGCAGTACTTC. Translation gives CATSDGTQEQYF.

J is TRBJ1-6 and V is TRBV20-1; a possible D gene is TRBD1 (5 bases). This CDR3 is 16 amino acids long. The germline CDR1 and CDR2 sequences are DFQATT and SNEGSKA (reference sequence). V lost 0 bases to trimming and J lost 6 bases, with 15 bases between them. CDR3 in amino acids: CSARESFRQPNSPLHF. The CDR3 nucleotides read TGCAGTGCTAGAGAAAGTTTCCGACAGCCTAATTCACCCCTCCACTTT.

J is TRBJ2-3 and V is TRBV24-1, with TRBD2 matching 10 bases. Germline V lookup: CDR1 KGHDR, CDR2 SFDVKD. V shed 4 bases, J shed 3 bases, and the junction held 6 bases outside the gene matches. This CDR3 contains 16 residues. This CDR3 is CATSDPGLAVTDTQYF. CDR3 bases: TGTGCCACCAGTGACCCTGGACTAGCGGTGACAGATACGCAGTATTTT.

This CDR3 is CASSLAPFSNQPQHF. The CDR3 DNA sequence: TGTGCCAGCAGCTTAGCGCCCTTTAGCAATCAGCCCCAGCATTTT. This sequence joins TRBV7-6 and TRBJ1-5; D call uncertain. The germline CDR1 and CDR2 sequences are SGHVS and FNYEAQ. Trimming took 0 bases from V and 0 from J, leaving 6 bases between them. The CDR3 loop spans 15 amino acids.

Only one count was recorded for this clonotype. V is TRBV24-1 and J is TRBJ2-3; D might be TRBD2 (7 bases). In germline, CDR1 is KGHDR, CDR2 SFDVKD. The CDR3 length is 15 residues. The ends were cut back, 9 bases at V and 2 bases at J, with 17 bases in the middle. The CDR3 reads CATGGGQEDTDTQYF. CDR3 sequence (DNA): TGTGCCACCGGGGGGGGACAAGAAGACACAGATACGCAGTATTTT.